The 32 T cell receptor beta chains reported below all come from one sample, sequenced in a study of T cells in Graves' hyperthyroidism and ophthalmopathy. Template material for amplifying TCR beta CDR3 regions consisted of RNA transcripts. When the TCR CDR3 underwent first-round RT-PCR, the HTBI primer set was used. One entry per CDR3 protein results from TCRdb running MiXCR on the multiplex PCR reads. The sample has hundreds of thousands of distinct CDR3 sequences, roughly a third seen once; the top ten hold roughly 30%. Sequencing input: blood. Source of these receptors: a middle-aged woman with Graves' hyperthyroidism.

A word on this clonotype: The germline gene is not matched at one end of the junction; a read error may be the cause. The chain is built from TRBV10-3 and TRBJ1-2; 7 nucleotides match TRBD1. CDR1 and CDR2 from the germline V gene are ENHRY and SYGVKD. This CDR3 is built from 15 residues. DNA for the CDR3: TGTGCCAGCAGTTACACATTGGGACAGACCTATGGCTACACCTTC. The encoded protein is CASSYTLGQTYGYTF.

This clonotype was detected many times. This chain links TRBV20-1 with TRBJ2-5; 7 bases are shared with TRBD2. This CDR3 region has 15 residues. CDR1 is DFQATT and CDR2 is SNEGSKA in the germline V gene (reference sequence). V was pared by 1 base and J by 2 bases, with 7 bases of the junction left unmatched. CDR3 DNA: TGCAGTGCTAGAGGGGGAGGGCGGGGACAAGAGACCCAGTACTTC. This codes for CSARGGGRGQETQYF.

The chain couples TRBV4-1 to TRBJ1-2; no clear D gene. CDR1 MGHRA and CDR2 YSYEKL come from the germline V gene. The CDR3 has 15 amino acids. Trimming pared 2 bases from V and 5 bases from J, leaving 15 bases between. CDR3 sequence reads: CASSQLPSPVYGYTF. The CDR3 nucleotides are TGCGCCAGCAGCCAACTACCGAGCCCGGTTTATGGCTACACCTTC.

Note on this clonotype: A read error may produce the germline difference seen at one junction end. The V and J genes are TRBV3-1 and TRBJ1-2; D might be TRBD1 (5 bases). CDR3 length equals 15 residues. Germline V gives CDR1 LGHDT, CDR2 YNNKEL (reference sequence). As DNA, the CDR3 is TGTGCCAGCAGCCAAATCGAGGGACTGAACTATGGCTGCACCTTC. It encodes CASSQIEGLNYGCTF.

The chain joins TRBV20-1 to TRBJ1-1; D not resolved. This CDR3 has 16 amino acids. V was cut by 0 bases and J by 1 base, with 15 bases left in between. Per the germline V gene, CDR1 is DFQATT and CDR2 is SNEGSKA (reference sequence). The CDR3 DNA sequence: TGCAGTGCTAGAGATAACCACAAGACGGGGAACACTGAAGCTTTCTTT. Residues: CSARDNHKTGNTEAFF.

This clonotype has ten or more counts. This sequence joins TRBV5-5 and TRBJ1-1; D unclear. The CDR3 totals 14 residues. The V gene's germline CDR1 is SGHKS and CDR2 YYEKEE (reference sequence). With 2 bases removed from V and 3 bases from J, the gap between germline ends came to 11 bases. The CDR3 sequence is CASSFLGSDTEAFF. In DNA, the CDR3 is TGTGCCAGCAGCTTTCTAGGGTCTGACACTGAAGCTTTCTTT.

The J gene is TRBJ1-5, the V gene TRBV6-6, with unresolved D. With 6 bases removed from V and 7 bases from J, the gap between germline ends came to 10 bases. From germline, CDR1 is MNHNY and CDR2 SVGAGI (reference sequence). The CDR3 length is 12 residues. The DNA of the CDR3 is TGTGCCAGCAGGGAGGTAGAGCAGCCCCAGCATTTT. This sequence encodes CASREVEQPQHF.

The sample holds a few counts of this clonotype. The V call is TRBV13, the J call TRBJ2-5; TRBD2 matches at 11 bases. Germline assignment: CDR1 PRHDT and CDR2 FYEKMQ (reference sequence). The CDR3 loop spans 17 amino acids. Losses at the gene ends were 3 bases for V and 5 bases for J; bases not matched to a gene: 11. As DNA, the CDR3 is TGTGCCAGCAGCTTGGGACTAGCGGTCGGGGGACGGGAGACCCAGTACTTC. Its translation: CASSLGLAVGGRETQYF.

As concerns this clonotype: A read error may be the cause here, since a much bigger clone is one base away. J is TRBJ1-1 and V is TRBV12-3 or TRBV12-4; weak D call: TRBD1 (5 bases). The CDR3 runs 14 residues. The germline V and J ends were trimmed by 6 bases and 2 bases, with 13 bases remaining between them. CDR3 DNA: TGTGCCAGCAGGGCGACAGACACCAACACTGAAGCTTTCTTT. Translation: CASRATDTNTEAFF.

This clonotype has at least ten counts. The chain joins TRBV2 to TRBJ1-1; D ambiguous. Germline CDR1 and CDR2: SNHLY and FYNNEI. Trimming cost V 7 bases and J 4 bases, with 13 bases left between them. This CDR3 is built from 13 residues. CDR3 DNA sequence: TGTGCCAGCATGAGAGAATCGGGCACTGAAGCTTTCTTT. It encodes CASMRESGTEAFF.

This clonotype was seen only a few times. The V call is TRBV20-1, the J call TRBJ2-7; weak D call: TRBD1 (5 bases). Germline assignment: CDR1 DFQATT and CDR2 SNEGSKA (reference sequence). Trimming stripped 7 bases from V and 2 bases from J, with 12 bases between. This CDR3 comprises 12 residues. The CDR3 DNA sequence: TGCAGTGGGCAGGGAAAGCCCTACGAGCAGTACTTC. Its protein is CSGQGKPYEQYF.

Remarks on this clonotype: Just one base apart from a much larger clone, this may be a read error. The chain carries TRBV20-1 and TRBJ2-5; perhaps D is TRBD1 or TRBD2 (5 bases each). This CDR3 spans 15 amino acids. CDR1 and CDR2 (germline): DFQATT, SNEGSKA (reference sequence). CDR3 sequence (DNA): TGCAGTGCCCCCCACCGGGCAGCTGGGGGAGAGACCCACTACTTC. It translates to CSAPHRAAGGETHYF.

The V call is TRBV27, the J call TRBJ1-2; a possible D gene is TRBD1 (5 bases). This CDR3 is 13 amino acids long. Trimming stripped 5 bases from V and 5 bases from J, with 12 bases between. Germline CDR1 and CDR2: MNHEY and SMNVEV (reference sequence). The CDR3 coding sequence is TGTGCCAGCAGTGGGGGGGGATGGTATGGCTACACCTTC. Translated, it gives CASSGGGWYGYTF.

The chain recombines TRBV7-9 with TRBJ1-3; D perhaps matches TRBD1 (5 bases). CDR3 length: 13 amino acids. V shed 0 bases and J shed 7 bases, with 7 bases lying between them. CDR1 and CDR2 (germline): SEHNR, FQNEAQ (reference sequence). CDR3: CASSLAEGNTIYF. The CDR3 bases are TGTGCCAGCAGCTTAGCGGAGGGGAACACCATATATTTT. Together with reference TRBV7-9 and TRBJ1-3, the CDR3 gives the full variable domain: DTGVSQNPRHKITKRGQNVTFRCDPISEHNRLYWYRQTLGQGPEFLTYFQNEAQLEKSRLLSDRFSAERPKGSFSTLEIQRTEQGDSAMYLCASSLAEGNTIYFGEGSWLTVV.

In its sample, this clonotype was seen many times. V is TRBV7-6 and J is TRBJ1-2; tentative D call: TRBD1 (6 bases). Trimming removed 2 bases from V and 2 bases from J, with 12 bases in between. The germline V gene encodes CDR1 SGHVS and CDR2 FNYEAQ. The CDR3 is 15 amino acids. The CDR3 nucleotides are TGTGCCAGCAGCTTAACAGCAGGGGCCAACTATGGCTACACCTTC. Translating it yields CASSLTAGANYGYTF.

This clonotype came up a few times. The chain recombines TRBV5-6 with TRBJ1-2, with D uncertain. The V gene lost 1 base and the J gene lost 4 bases, with 20 bases spanning the gap. CDR1 is SGHDT and CDR2 is YYEEEE in the germline V gene. CDR3 size: 17 residues. This CDR3 is CASSLIIGPQGRYGYTF. CDR3 nucleotide sequence: TGTGCCAGCAGCTTGATTATAGGACCCCAAGGTCGCTATGGCTACACCTTC.

The table lists this clonotype with a few counts. The germline gene is not matched at one end of the junction; a read error may be the cause. V and J are TRBV7-6 and TRBJ2-7, with 9 bases matching TRBD2. CDR1 SGHVS and CDR2 FNYEAQ come from the germline V gene. CDR3 length: 13 amino acids. The CDR3 DNA follows: TGTGCTAGCAGCTCCGGGACTAGCAACGAGCAGTACTTC. This sequence encodes CASSSGTSNEQYF.

Written as DNA, the CDR3 is TGTGCCAGCAGCCTTCGACAGGGACGTCAGCCCCAGCATTTT. It specifies CASSLRQGRQPQHF. V is TRBV6-5 and J is TRBJ1-5, with TRBD1 matching 7 bases. V lost 6 bases to trimming and J lost 6 bases; unmatched junction nucleotides: 8. Germline V lookup: CDR1 MNHEY, CDR2 SVGAGI. The CDR3 length is 14 residues.

A word on this clonotype: A much larger clone differs by one base, so this may be a read error. V is TRBV4-2 and J is TRBJ2-5; D not certain. Germline V gene lookup returns CDR1 LGHNA and CDR2 YNFKEQ. The V end lost 0 bases, the J end lost 5 bases, and 13 bases lay between the germline ends. This CDR3 is 15 amino acids long. CDR3 loop: CASSQERLRAETQYF. The CDR3 DNA sequence: TGTGCCAGCAGCCAAGAGAGGCTACGAGCGGAGACCCAGTACTTC.

This clonotype was found many times. The J gene is TRBJ1-1, the V gene TRBV20-1, with D hard to call. CDR1 is DFQATT, CDR2 SNEGSKA, per germline (reference sequence). The CDR3 spans 14 residues. V was pared by 6 bases and J by 2 bases, with 16 bases between. The CDR3 loop is CSAYPSSANTEAFF. CDR3 bases: TGCAGTGCCTACCCCTCCTCGGCTAACACTGAAGCTTTCTTT.

This clonotype was found many times. This chain links TRBV29-1 with TRBJ2-7; 7 bases agree with TRBD1. CDR1 is SQVTM and CDR2 is ANQGSEA in the germline V gene. The CDR3 is 13 residues long. Trimming took 5 bases from V and 2 from J; bases not matched to a gene: 6. CDR3 sequence (DNA): TGCAGCGTTCTACGAGGGGGCGCCTACGAGCAGTACTTC. It codes for CSVLRGGAYEQYF.

This clonotype was picked up many times. V usage is TRBV7-9 and J usage is TRBJ2-7; 7 bases line up with TRBD1. Germline V gene data show CDR1 as SEHNR and CDR2 as FQNEAQ (reference sequence). The trim removed 3 bases at V and 6 bases at J, leaving 8 bases unmatched. The CDR3 consists of 14 residues. The CDR3: CASSFTGALGEQYF. The CDR3 bases are TGTGCCAGCAGCTTTACAGGGGCCCTCGGCGAGCAGTACTTC.

This clonotype has a handful of counts. The genes are TRBV7-9 and TRBJ2-7, with TRBD1 identical over 12 bases. V lost 5 bases, J lost 2 bases, and 13 bases stayed unmatched. The CDR3 sequence is 18 residues long. The germline CDR1 and CDR2 sequences are SEHNR and FQNEAQ (reference sequence). The CDR3 region has the DNA TGTGCCAGCAGCGGGACAGGGGGCGGTAAAATGGTCCCCTACGAGCAGTACTTC. Amino acid sequence: CASSGTGGGKMVPYEQYF.

The chain carries TRBV15 and TRBJ1-2, with 8 bases that match TRBD1. The CDR3 loop spans 14 amino acids. Germline CDR1 reads LNHNV; CDR2 reads YYDKDF (reference sequence). V lost 5 bases to trimming and J lost 4 bases; unmatched junction nucleotides: 6. Written as DNA, the CDR3 is TGTGCCACCAGCCCTGGACAGGGACTCTATGGCTACACCTTC. This gives the protein CATSPGQGLYGYTF.

This clonotype has at least ten counts. The CDR3 DNA reads as TGTGCCAGCAGCTCAGGGGGTAACTATGGCTACACCTTC. Translation gives CASSSGGNYGYTF. The chain is built from TRBV2 and TRBJ1-2; 7 bases are a match to TRBD1. The V gene end was trimmed by 6 bases and the J gene end by 1 base; junction bases not matched to a gene: 2. The CDR3 spans 13 residues. CDR1 is SNHLY and CDR2 is FYNNEI in the germline V gene.

On this clonotype itself: This could be a read error, since a much larger clone is one nucleotide away. Here the CDR3 reads CASSPRDRTEAFF. CDR3 nucleotides: TGTGCCAGCAGCCCCCGGGACAGAACTGAAGCTTTCTTT. The chain is built from TRBV11-2 and TRBJ1-1; 7 bases match TRBD1. CDR3 length: 13 amino acids. From germline, CDR1 is SGHAT and CDR2 FQNNGV. J lost 5 bases, V lost 5 bases, and 5 bases had no gene match.

This clonotype was seen at least ten times. The chain links TRBV20-1 to TRBJ2-5, with 12 bases that match TRBD2. Germline V gene sequence: CDR1 DFQATT, CDR2 SNEGSKA (reference sequence). Losses at the gene ends were 4 bases for V and 3 bases for J; bases not matched to a gene: 3. The CDR3 is made up of 14 amino acids. The chain's CDR3 is CSATRLAGEETQYF. For the CDR3, the DNA is TGCAGTGCTACTAGACTAGCGGGAGAAGAGACCCAGTACTTC.

This clonotype was counted many times. V and J are TRBV29-1 and TRBJ2-7, with 8 nucleotides matching TRBD1. J lost 6 bases, V lost 4 bases, and 11 bases had no gene match. Germline values: CDR1 SQVTM, CDR2 ANQGSEA. CDR3 length: 14 residues. DNA of the CDR3: TGCAGCGTTGCTTTCCAGGGGGCGGCTTTCGAGCAGTACTTC. Translated, it gives CSVAFQGAAFEQYF.

This clonotype was counted a single time. V gene TRBV7-9 combines with J gene TRBJ1-4, with D perhaps matching TRBD1 (6 bases). The CDR3 has 13 amino acids. Per germline, CDR1 SEHNR and CDR2 FQNEAQ (reference sequence). The V gene lost 7 bases and the J gene lost 7 bases, with 13 bases spanning the gap. DNA for the CDR3: TGTGCCAGCACTACAGGGACGGGTGAAAAACTGTTTTTT. As protein: CASTTGTGEKLFF.

This clonotype was picked up many times. V and J are TRBV7-8 and TRBJ1-3; tentatively, D is TRBD1 (6 bases). CDR3 size: 15 residues. CDR1 and CDR2 (germline): SGHVS, FQNEAQ. V gave up 3 bases and J gave up 2 bases, with 11 bases separating them. This CDR3 is CASSFPGVPGNTIYF. In DNA form, the CDR3 reads TGTGCCAGCAGCTTCCCAGGGGTCCCTGGAAACACCATATATTTT.

In regard to this clonotype: This may stem from a read error, because a much larger clone lies one nucleotide away. The V gene is TRBV5-4, the J gene TRBJ2-5; D gene uncertain. Trimming removed 3 bases at V and 1 base at J, with 7 bases between. This CDR3 has 13 residues. In germline, CDR1 is SGHNT, CDR2 YYREEE (reference sequence). The CDR3, as DNA: TGTGCCAGCAGCTGGGTGGGCCAAGAGACCCAGTACTTC. This gives the protein CASSWVGQETQYF.

This clonotype occurred many times. The V and J genes are TRBV20-1 and TRBJ1-2, with 7 bases aligning to TRBD1. V trimming: 5 bases; J trimming: 9 bases; junction bases outside the gene matches: 12. Germline V gene sequence: CDR1 DFQATT, CDR2 SNEGSKA (reference sequence). This CDR3 is 13 amino acids long. The DNA of the CDR3 is TGCAGTGCTCAAAAGAACAGGGGACGGAGCTACACCTTC. Translated: CSAQKNRGRSYTF.